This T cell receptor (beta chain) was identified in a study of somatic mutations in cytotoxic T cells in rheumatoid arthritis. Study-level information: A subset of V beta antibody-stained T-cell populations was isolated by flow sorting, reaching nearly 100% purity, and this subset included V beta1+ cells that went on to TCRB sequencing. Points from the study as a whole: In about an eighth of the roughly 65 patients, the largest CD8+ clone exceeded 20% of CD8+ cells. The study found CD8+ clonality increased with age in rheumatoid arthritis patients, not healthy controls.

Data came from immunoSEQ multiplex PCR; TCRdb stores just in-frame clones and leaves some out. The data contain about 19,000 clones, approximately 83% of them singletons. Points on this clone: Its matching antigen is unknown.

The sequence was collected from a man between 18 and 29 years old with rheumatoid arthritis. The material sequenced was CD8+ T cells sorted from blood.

This CDR3 reads CASSQTGTGEGLGGYTF. The CDR3 DNA is TGTGCCAGCAGCCAAACCGGGACAGGGGAAGGGTTAGGTGGCTACACCTTC. J is TRBJ1-2 and V is TRBV11-3; 10 nucleotides line up with TRBD1. The CDR3 runs to 17 residues. V lost 5 bases, J lost 7 bases, and 16 bases stayed unmatched. Per the germline V gene, CDR1 is SGHNT and CDR2 is YENEEA.